This is a list of T cell receptor beta chains from one sample in a study of OX40 agonist ivuxolimab in advanced cancers. Clones were sequenced by immunoSEQ multiplex PCR, and TCRdb holds only the in-frame ones, with some missing. The table has 95,000 to 100,000 clones, 93% seen once. The sequenced sample was CD4+ or CD8+ T cells sorted from blood, obtained in a trial of the OX40 agonist ivuxolimab. The receptors stem from an adult with an advanced solid tumor such as melanoma, head and neck, liver or kidney cancer. CDR3s include the opening cysteine and the closing phenylalanine or tryptophan. A D gene is named only where the DNA matches it firmly. Not every row has a clone size; where given, it reads once, few, many or a size class.

D	V	size	J	DNA	CDR3
NA	TRBV30	NA	TRBJ2-4	TGTGCCGGACTCTGGGTATCCGGGAACATTCAGTACTTC	CAGLWVSGNIQYF
NA	TRBV2	NA	TRBJ1-3	TGTGCCAGCAGTGCTACGTGGGGGGTTGGAAACACCATATATTTT	CASSATWGVGNTIYF
TRBD1	TRBV6-5	NA	TRBJ1-1	TGTGCCAGCATTGACAGGGGAAGGGGGGACACTGAAGCTTTCTTT	CASIDRGRGDTEAFF
TRBD2	TRBV4-3	NA	TRBJ2-3	TGCGCCAGCAGTTACGGGAGGACAGATACGCAGTATTTT	CASSYGRTDTQYF
TRBD2	TRBV30	NA	TRBJ2-6	TGTGCCTGGAGACTTGGACTAGCGGGAGGGCCTGGCGCTGGGGCCAACGTCCTGACTTTC	CAWRLGLAGGPGAGANVLTF
NA	TRBV18	NA	TRBJ1-2	TGTGCCAGCTCACCGTTTGACTATGGCTACACCTTC	CASSPFDYGYTF
TRBD2	TRBV28	NA	TRBJ2-3	TGTGCCAGCAGTCCTCCCTCAGCGGGGAGCTTCTTCACAGATACGCAGTATTTT	CASSPPSAGSFFTDTQYF
NA	TRBV9	NA	TRBJ2-7	TGTGCCAGCAGCGTAGGTGCGGGTCACCCCCCTTATGAGCAGTACTTC	CASSVGAGHPPYEQYF
NA	TRBV5-1	NA	TRBJ2-2	TGCGCCAGTCGCCCGGCAGGGCGGATTGAGGCCGGGGAGCTGTTTTTT	CASRPAGRIEAGELFF
TRBD2	TRBV28	NA	TRBJ2-3	TGTGCCAGCAGTGGAGGAGCGGGGGGGTCTTTGACAGATACGCAGTATTTT	CASSGGAGGSLTDTQYF
TRBD1	TRBV28	NA	TRBJ1-2	TGTGCCAGCGACAGGGGTGGTCACTATGGCTACACCTTC	CASDRGGHYGYTF
NA	TRBV5-4	NA	TRBJ1-1	TGTGCCAGCAACCCCCCTGGGGGTACCCTGAACACTGAAGCTTTCTTT	CASNPPGGTLNTEAFF
TRBD2	TRBV19	NA	TRBJ2-1	TGTGCCAGTAGTAAGGGACTAGCGACAACCATTTACAATGAGCAGTTCTTC	CASSKGLATTIYNEQFF
NA	TRBV5-1	once	TRBJ1-3	TGCGCCAGCAGCTTGATAGCACAGGCTGGAAACACCATATATTTT	CASSLIAQAGNTIYF
TRBD2	TRBV27	NA	TRBJ2-1	TGTGCCACTGCCTGGCTAGCGGGAGTAAGCTCCTACAATGAGCAGTTCTTC	CATAWLAGVSSYNEQFF
NA	TRBV2	NA	TRBJ2-3	TGTGCCAGCAGTGAACTTAGCAGAAGCACAGATACGCAGTATTTT	CASSELSRSTDTQYF
NA	TRBV6-5	NA	TRBJ1-6	TGTGCCAGCAGCTCAACTAACAGGGTTGGACCCCTCCACTTT	CASSSTNRVGPLHF
NA	TRBV6-1	NA	TRBJ1-1	TGTGCCAGCAGCCCAAGGGGGGTACAACTTGAAGCTTTCTTT	CASSPRGVQLEAFF
NA	TRBV6-6	NA	TRBJ1-2	TGTGCCAGCAGTTCCTTCCTGAGTAACTATGGCTACACCTTC	CASSSFLSNYGYTF
TRBD1	TRBV30	NA	TRBJ1-1	TGTGCCTGGAGTCTGAGGGGGCTGATGAACACTGAAGCTTTCTTT	CAWSLRGLMNTEAFF
NA	TRBV6-1	once	TRBJ1-5	TGTGCCAGCAGCCACAGCAATCAGCCCCAGCATTTT	CASSHSNQPQHF
TRBD1	TRBV5-5	NA	TRBJ1-6	TGTGCCAGCAGCTTTTACAGGGGCGAGGGCAATAATTCACCCCTCCACTTT	CASSFYRGEGNNSPLHF
NA	TRBV6-6	NA	TRBJ1-5	TGTGCCAGCAGTTATGCGGGAGCTCAGCCCCAGCATTTT	CASSYAGAQPQHF
TRBD2	TRBV6-1	NA	TRBJ2-1	TGTGCCAGCCGCAAACTAGCGGGAGAAGTGGGTGAGCAGTTCTTC	CASRKLAGEVGEQFF
NA	TRBV7-2	NA	TRBJ1-1	TGTGCCAGCAGCTTAGGGGTCGCGGGGGCGCGAGTAGCTTTCTTT	CASSLGVAGARVAFF
NA	TRBV4-3	NA	TRBJ2-7	TGCGCCAGCAGCCAAGATTCGGCAGCCGAGCAGTACTTC	CASSQDSAAEQYF
NA	TRBV20-1	NA	TRBJ2-5	TGCAGTGCGCCAATTACGAGGGCCCAGTACTTC	CSAPITRAQYF
TRBD2	TRBV11-3	NA	TRBJ2-2	TGTGCCAGCAGCTTAGAAGGCGGGGGGGCCGGAGGGGAGCTGTTTTTT	CASSLEGGGAGGELFF
TRBD1	TRBV30	NA	TRBJ1-2	TGTGCCGGGACCCGGGACAGGATTGGCTACACCTTC	CAGTRDRIGYTF
NA	TRBV18	NA	TRBJ2-3	TGTGCCAGCTCACCGGGAGATACGCAGTATTTT	CASSPGDTQYF
NA	TRBV6-5	NA	TRBJ1-6	TGTGCCAGCAGTTATCGTAGGAGGAATTCACCCCTCCACTTT	CASSYRRRNSPLHF
NA	TRBV4-2	NA	TRBJ1-1	TGTGCCAGCAAGGGGACGGCGGTCACTGAAGCTTTCTTT	CASKGTAVTEAFF
NA	TRBV11-1	NA	TRBJ2-1	TGTGCCAGCAGCTTATGGGAAGACAATGAGCAGTTCTTC	CASSLWEDNEQFF
NA	TRBV12-5	NA	TRBJ2-2	TGTGCTAGTGGTTTCATAGCCGATCACAGGAGGACCGGGGAGCTGTTTTTT	CASGFIADHRRTGELFF
NA	TRBV5-1	NA	TRBJ1-6	TGCGCCAGCAGCTTGGACGACAGTTCACCCCTCCACTTT	CASSLDDSSPLHF
TRBD1	TRBV6-1	NA	TRBJ2-1	TGTGCCAGCAGAGAAACAGGGGGCTATTCCTACAATGAGCAGTTCTTC	CASRETGGYSYNEQFF
TRBD1	TRBV6-6	NA	TRBJ1-6	TGTGCCAGCAGCCCGGGACAGGGAGCATCACCCCTCCACTTT	CASSPGQGASPLHF
TRBD1	TRBV28	NA	TRBJ2-1	TGTGCCAGCAGCTTCGGGACAGGGCTCGATGAGCAGTTCTTC	CASSFGTGLDEQFF
NA	TRBV27	NA	TRBJ2-1	TGTGCCAGCAGTAAGGGGTCCCCCTTCTTGGAGCAGTTCTTC	CASSKGSPFLEQFF
NA	TRBV5-5	NA	TRBJ1-3	TGTGCCAGCTTGGGGACCGCAGCCTCTGGAAACACCATATATTTT	CASLGTAASGNTIYF
NA	TRBV7-7	few	TRBJ2-5	TGTGCTAGCAGCTTAGGGTCAGGGCGAGAGACCCAGTACTTC	CASSLGSGRETQYF
NA	TRBV5-1	NA	TRBJ1-1	TGCGCCAGCAGCTTGGAAGGGGTAAACACTGAAGCTTTCTTT	CASSLEGVNTEAFF
NA	TRBV7-2	NA	TRBJ2-6	TGTGCCAGCAGCTTAGGAACTGGGGCCAACGTCCTGACTTTC	CASSLGTGANVLTF
NA	TRBV18	NA	TRBJ2-1	TGTGCCAGCTCACCCCTCGGGGGAGCCTACAATGAGCAGTTCTTC	CASSPLGGAYNEQFF
NA	TRBV19	NA	TRBJ1-6	TGTGCCAGTAGTATAAATCCCTATAATTCACCCCTCCACTTT	CASSINPYNSPLHF
TRBD1	TRBV30	NA	TRBJ1-4	TGTGCCTGGAGTGCCAACAGGGGAATAAGTGAAAAACTGTTTTTT	CAWSANRGISEKLFF
NA	TRBV6-5	once	TRBJ1-5	TGTGCCAGCAGTTACTCGGTTGGTCAGCCCCAGCATTTT	CASSYSVGQPQHF
NA	TRBV4-1	NA	TRBJ1-3	TGCGCCAGCAGCCTCAGGTTCTCTGGAAACACCATATATTTT	CASSLRFSGNTIYF
NA	TRBV27	NA	TRBJ2-7	TGTGCCAGCAGTTCCGGCGAGCAGTACTTC	CASSSGEQYF
NA	TRBV9	NA	TRBJ2-6	TGTGCCAGCGGGCCTCCTGGGGCCAACGTCCTGACTTTC	CASGPPGANVLTF
NA	TRBV28	NA	TRBJ1-4	TGTGCCAGCAGTCCCCGAATAAGGGGTAGTGAAAAACTGTTTTTT	CASSPRIRGSEKLFF
TRBD1	TRBV5-1	NA	TRBJ1-6	TGCGCCAGCAGCTTGAATCCGGGACAGGGAGCTCGGGAACCCCTCCACTTT	CASSLNPGQGAREPLHF
NA	TRBV7-9	NA	TRBJ1-3	TGTGCCAGCAGCCCTCGACAGAATCCGTCCTCTGGAAACACCATGTATTTT	CASSPRQNPSSGNTMYF
NA	TRBV7-6	NA	TRBJ1-2	TGTGCCAGCAACGGCGGACCGCGGGGTGGCTACACCTTC	CASNGGPRGGYTF
NA	TRBV5-5	NA	TRBJ2-3	TGTGCCAGCAGCCGCCGATTTGTGGGGATCGGAACAGATACGCAGTATTTT	CASSRRFVGIGTDTQYF
TRBD1	TRBV2	NA	TRBJ1-5	TGTGCCAGCAGTGAGCAGGGGGCACAGCCCCAGCATTTT	CASSEQGAQPQHF
NA	TRBV27	once	TRBJ2-2	TGTGCCAGCAGTTCCCTTGGCACCACCGGGGAGCTGTTTTTT	CASSSLGTTGELFF
TRBD1	TRBV28	NA	TRBJ2-7	TGTGCCAGCAGAGGGACAGGGGGTCGATTATCCTACGAGCAGTACTTC	CASRGTGGRLSYEQYF